This TCR beta chain was found in a study of identical twins. This CDR3 comprises 11 residues. The V gene lost 1 base and the J gene lost 8 bases, with 2 bases spanning the gap. At least ten counts were recorded for this clonotype. The cDNA had a unique molecular identifier and a template-switch universal primer site. One entry per CDR3 protein results from TCRdb running MiXCR on the 5' RACE reads. Counted here are nearly 900,000 distinct CDR3 sequences, approximately 13% occurring once; the ten biggest clones make up 1.5% to 2%. The same data also contributed to another study, on yellow fever vaccine responses in identical twins.

The sequencing sample was made of PBMCs. The V gene is TRBV12-3 or TRBV12-4, the J gene TRBJ1-4; D unresolved. This sequence originates from a young woman in good health. For the CDR3, the DNA is TGTGCCAGCAGTTTAGACGAAAAACTGTTTTTT. Protein product: CASSLDEKLFF.